Following are 14 T cell receptor beta chains from one sample sequenced in a study of shared clonotypes between healthy human individuals. Method: immunoSEQ multiplex PCR; TCRdb's copy keeps in-frame clones and lacks some. This sample has some 490,000 clones, with around four fifths found just once. Sequencing used PBMCs. The receptors originated from a woman aged 40 to 55 in good health. Some clones in this sample may be carry-over from other donors' samples.

J is TRBJ2-7 and V is TRBV10-3; 7 nucleotides align to TRBD1. The V gene end was trimmed by 5 bases and the J gene end by 1 base; junction bases not matched to a gene: 14. Germline loops: CDR1 ENHRY, CDR2 SYGVKD. There are 17 residues in the CDR3. CDR3 in amino acids: CAISSLKQGSISYEQYF. CDR3 DNA: TGTGCCATCAGTTCCCTCAAACAGGGGTCGATTTCCTACGAGCAGTACTTC.

This clone was counted a few times. The rearrangement links TRBV9 to TRBJ2-2; 15 bases align to TRBD2. Germline V gene lookup returns CDR1 SGDLS and CDR2 YYNGEE. V trimming: 7 bases; J trimming: 0 bases; junction bases outside the gene matches: 7. This CDR3 is built from 18 residues. The CDR3 region has the DNA TGTGCCAGCTCCCTGGGACTAGCGGGAGGCGCGAACACCGGGGAGCTGTTTTTT. Amino acid sequence: CASSLGLAGGANTGELFF.

The genes are TRBV6-7 and TRBJ2-1, with 11 bases that match TRBD2. TRBV6-7 is marked as an open reading frame, function uncertain. The CDR3 contains 17 residues. J lost 2 bases, V lost 2 bases, and 5 bases had no gene match. The CDR3 DNA is TGTGCCAGCAGTTACCCCGGGACTAGCGGAACCTACAATGAGCAGTTCTTC. Encoded protein: CASSYPGTSGTYNEQFF.

The genes are TRBV5-1 and TRBJ2-7, with D perhaps TRBD1 or TRBD2 (5 bases each). Germline V gives CDR1 SGHRS, CDR2 YFSETQ. Between the trimmed V and J ends, which lost 0 bases and 3 bases, there was a span of 19 bases. The CDR3 loop spans 17 amino acids. The CDR3 region has the DNA TGCGCCAGCAGCTTGGAGCCGGGACCTTCGGTAGGCTACGAGCAGTACTTC. Translating it yields CASSLEPGPSVGYEQYF.

The V call is TRBV9, the J call TRBJ2-1; D may be TRBD2 (6 bases). The CDR3 covers 16 residues. The germline V gene encodes CDR1 SGDLS and CDR2 YYNGEE. V was pared by 0 bases and J by 8 bases, with 18 bases between. CDR3 DNA sequence: TGTGCCAGCAGCGTAGCTCGGGGGAGGACTCGAGATGAGCAGTTCTTC. Amino acids: CASSVARGRTRDEQFF.

V usage is TRBV5-1 and J usage is TRBJ2-7; 11 bases line up with TRBD1. V dropped 4 bases and J dropped 6; count of bases not matched to a gene: 6. The CDR3 loop spans 14 amino acids. From germline, CDR1 is SGHRS and CDR2 YFSETQ. CDR3 nucleotides: TGCGCCAGCAGCGCAGGACAGGGGGCTGGCGAGCAGTACTTC. Its translation: CASSAGQGAGEQYF.

Concerning this clone itself: Additional DNA sequences in this sample encode the identical CDR3. The chain joins TRBV29-1 to TRBJ1-3; the match to TRBD1 covers 7 bases. CDR3 size: 12 residues. From germline, CDR1 is SQVTM and CDR2 ANQGSEA. The trim removed 6 bases at V and 4 bases at J, leaving 3 bases unmatched. This chain's CDR3 is CSVGTAGNTIYF. The CDR3 DNA reads TGCAGCGTCGGGACAGCAGGAAACACCATATATTTT.

The chain uses TRBV10-3 and TRBJ1-3; D unclear. Germline loops: CDR1 ENHRY, CDR2 SYGVKD. The CDR3 contains 14 residues. Between the trimmed V and J ends, which lost 7 bases and 10 bases, there was a span of 20 bases. The CDR3 sequence: CAITSTVGDGTIYF. The CDR3, as DNA: TGTGCCATCACCTCCACCGTAGGAGACGGGACCATATATTTT.

The J gene is TRBJ1-5, the V gene TRBV6-5, with D unclear. The CDR3 length is 15 residues. V was cut by 6 bases and J by 2 bases, with 14 bases left in between. In germline, CDR1 is MNHEY, CDR2 SVGAGI. CDR3 sequence reads: CASSQTSRGNQPQHF. In nucleotides, the CDR3 is TGTGCCAGCAGCCAGACCTCACGGGGCAATCAGCCCCAGCATTTT.

The V gene is TRBV27, the J gene TRBJ2-3; 10 bases map to TRBD2. V trimming: 5 bases; J trimming: 4 bases; junction bases outside the gene matches: 9. This CDR3 contains 16 residues. Germline V gene data show CDR1 as MNHEY and CDR2 as SMNVEV (reference sequence). The CDR3 DNA is TGTGCCAGCAGTCCCCCCGGGACTAGCGCATCAGATACGCAGTATTTT. This sequence encodes CASSPPGTSASDTQYF.

This chain links TRBV5-1 with TRBJ2-7; 8 nucleotides match TRBD1. The CDR3 runs 14 residues. The germline V gene encodes CDR1 SGHRS and CDR2 YFSETQ. V lost 4 bases, J lost 3 bases, and 6 bases stayed unmatched. As DNA, the CDR3 is TGCGCCAGCAGCGGGGGGACAGGACTCTACGAGCAGTACTTC. It specifies CASSGGTGLYEQYF. Complete variable domain (other parts from reference TRBV5-1 and TRBJ2-7): KAGVTQTPRYLIKTRGQQVTLSCSPISGHRSVSWYQQTPGQGLQFLFEYFSETQRNKGNFPGRFSGRQFSNSRSEMNVSTLELGDSALYLCASSGGTGLYEQYFGPGTRLTVT.

The rearrangement links TRBV28 to TRBJ2-1, with D possibly being TRBD1 or TRBD2 (5 bases each). The CDR3 totals 15 residues. Trimming left V 6 bases short and J 6 bases short, with 18 bases between. Germline lookup yields CDR1 MDHEN and CDR2 SYDVKM. This chain's CDR3 is CASSSSGGLLNEQFF. The CDR3 DNA sequence: TGTGCCAGCAGCTCAAGTGGGGGTTTACTCAATGAGCAGTTCTTC.

The gene calls are TRBV5-6 and TRBJ1-5; no definite D call. The CDR3 contains 15 residues. The germline V gene has CDR1 SGHDT and CDR2 YYEEEE. The V end lost 1 base, the J end lost 0 bases, and 8 bases lay between the germline ends. CDR3 sequence reads: CASSLIGNSNQPQHF. CDR3 bases: TGTGCCAGCAGCTTGATAGGAAATAGCAATCAGCCCCAGCATTTT.

The chain couples TRBV18 to TRBJ1-5, with no clear D. This CDR3 is built from 14 residues. CDR1 and CDR2 (germline): KGHSH, LQKENI. The V gene lost 6 bases and the J gene lost 4 bases, with 13 bases spanning the gap. DNA for the CDR3: TGTGCCAGCTCCTCCCTTCCCGGGAATCAGCCCCAGCATTTT. It codes for CASSSLPGNQPQHF.